This T cell receptor beta chain originates from a study of blood T cell repertoires in COVID-19. The protocol was immunoSEQ multiplex PCR, while the TCRdb copy is restricted to in-frame clones and leaves out a portion. The repertoire holds approximately 170,000 clones, 65% to 85% seen once, with roughly 20% in the top ten. With 3 bases clipped from V and 6 bases from J, the junction kept 5 bases outside the gene matches. The CDR3 consists of 14 residues. Per the germline V gene, CDR1 is MGHRA and CDR2 is YSYEKL. The J gene is TRBJ1-5, the V gene TRBV4-1; 7 positions agree with TRBD1. Specimen: peripheral blood. The clonotype was recovered from a woman aged 70-85 years who had recovered from COVID-19. CDR3: CASSHGNRGQPQHF. Written as DNA, the CDR3 is TGCGCCAGCAGCCACGGGAACAGGGGTCAGCCCCAGCATTTT.